This TCR beta chain comes out of a study of identifying expanded T cells in peripheral blood (dated by TCRdb to about 2019). Regarding the study in general: Four technical replicates, made by sequencing separate aliquots from the same pool of genomic DNA, were compared pairwise. What the study reported, not specific to this receptor: Across all healthy donors, variance in clone template counts between roughly 2-week samples was found to increase significantly with total template count. Across all healthy-donor time intervals, the beta-binomial model significantly lowered both the number of clones called differentially abundant and the false-positive rate. The authors expected that biological variance in healthy repertoires might rise further over much longer intervals, such as months to years. Between technical replicates the binomial model flagged around 1.2 differentially abundant clones, whereas over roughly 2 weeks the binomial model flagged about 15 and over roughly 4 weeks approximately 20.

No immune events, such as infections, were documented for the healthy donors during the collection period. Time-dependent variance in a beta-binomial model of T-cell clone differential abundance was calibrated using healthy-donor blood repertoires as a training cohort. The training cohort included 10 or so healthy donors, of whom 3 were female and 7 were male. On average the donors were approximately 42 years old, and their ages spanned roughly 29 to 64 years. Whole blood from each healthy donor was obtained from a commercial supplier and was collected at three time points roughly 13 days apart. For immunosequencing, genomic DNA was extracted from unsorted whole blood. Trimming at the junction amounts to 1 base on V and 5 bases on J, and the germline ends lie 15 bases apart. CDR1 and CDR2 are drawn from the germline V gene: LGHNA, YNFKEQ. Including cysteine and phenylalanine, the CDR3 has 16 amino acids. Only the CDR3 DNA is retained, 48 bases long and in frame from the first base.

On this clone itself: Its antigen target is currently unknown. There are no base qualities to consult, and no much larger clone falls within one base.

The immunoSEQ Assay, which relies on bias-controlled multiplex PCR amplification of genomic DNA, was used to profile TCRbeta CDR3 regions. Per the authors' processing: To quantify the absolute abundance of each unique TCRbeta CDR3 region, the sequences were collapsed and filtered. Two models were used to test differential abundance: a binomial model (Fisher-equivalent) and a beta-binomial model that adds time-dependent variance fitted from healthy donors. Clones with fewer than 5 combined templates were removed, and a clone was called differentially abundant if the clone's Benjamini-Hochberg FDR was below 0.01. Beta-binomial variance was modeled as a function of total template count across the two samples using the form v = (b*log(k)+a)^2. What TCRdb holds here is the immuneACCESS table cut down to in-frame rearrangements. Part of the clones is not present; checked against another copy, under half of the missing clones reflect an unresolved V gene, and the others are unexplained. The D gene and trimming were derived from the DNA, and the V and J assignments and clone size from that table. The sample data list about 100,000 clones, and roughly 90% of these were observed just once. The ten top clones hold around 4% of the sample.

The rearranged chain carries TRBV4-2 and TRBJ1-5, with TRBD1 tentatively as D gene (6 bases match). The receptor comes from a person between 18 and 75 years old in good health. Specimen: blood. The CDR3 reads as follows: CASSQVKGDGYQPQHF. The nucleotide sequence is TGTGCCAGCAGCCAAGTAAAGGGGGATGGTTATCAGCCCCAGCATTTT.